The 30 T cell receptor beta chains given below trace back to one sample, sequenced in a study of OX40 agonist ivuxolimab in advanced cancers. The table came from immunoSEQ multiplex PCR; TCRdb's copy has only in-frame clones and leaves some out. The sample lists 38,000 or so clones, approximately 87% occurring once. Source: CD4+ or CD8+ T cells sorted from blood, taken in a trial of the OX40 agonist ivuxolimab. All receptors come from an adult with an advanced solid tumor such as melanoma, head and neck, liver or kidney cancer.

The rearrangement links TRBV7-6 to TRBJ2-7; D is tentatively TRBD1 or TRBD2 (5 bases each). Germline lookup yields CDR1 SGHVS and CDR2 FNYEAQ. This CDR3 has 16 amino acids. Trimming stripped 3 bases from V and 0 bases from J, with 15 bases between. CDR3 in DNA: TGTGCCAGCAGCTTCGGCCGTAGAGGGGACTCCTACGAGCAGTACTTC. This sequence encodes CASSFGRRGDSYEQYF.

CDR3 loop: CASSRWTTTGELFF. In DNA form, the CDR3 reads TGTGCCAGCAGCCGTTGGACGACTACCGGGGAGCTGTTTTTT. The chain recombines TRBV28 with TRBJ2-2; D gene unclear. V lost 6 bases, J lost 5 bases, and 13 bases lay in between. Germline CDR1 and CDR2: MDHEN and SYDVKM. The length of the CDR3 is 14 residues. The whole variable domain, remainder taken from reference TRBV28 and TRBJ2-2, is DVKVTQSSRYLVKRTGEKVFLECVQDMDHENMFWYRQDPGLGLRLIYFSYDVKMKEKGDIPEGYSVSREKKERFSLILESASTNQTSMYLCASSRWTTTGELFFGEGSRLTVL.

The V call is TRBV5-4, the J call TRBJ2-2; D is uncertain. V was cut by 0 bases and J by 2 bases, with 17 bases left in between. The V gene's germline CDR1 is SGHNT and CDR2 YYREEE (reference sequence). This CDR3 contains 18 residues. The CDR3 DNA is TGTGCCAGCAGCTTGGCTGGACGGATTGCATTTAACACCGGGGAGCTGTTTTTT. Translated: CASSLAGRIAFNTGELFF.

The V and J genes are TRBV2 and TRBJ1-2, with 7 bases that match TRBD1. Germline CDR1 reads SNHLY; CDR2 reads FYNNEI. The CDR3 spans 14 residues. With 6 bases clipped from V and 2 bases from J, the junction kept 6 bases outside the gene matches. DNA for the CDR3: TGTGCCAGCAGGTTACAGGGGAAGAACTATGGCTACACCTTC. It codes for CASRLQGKNYGYTF.

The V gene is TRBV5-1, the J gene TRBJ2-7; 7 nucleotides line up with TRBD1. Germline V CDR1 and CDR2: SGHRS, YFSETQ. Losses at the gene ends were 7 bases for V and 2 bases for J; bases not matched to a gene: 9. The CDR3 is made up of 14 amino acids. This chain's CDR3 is CASSMTGSPYEQYF. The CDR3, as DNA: TGCGCCAGCTCTATGACAGGGAGCCCCTACGAGCAGTACTTC.

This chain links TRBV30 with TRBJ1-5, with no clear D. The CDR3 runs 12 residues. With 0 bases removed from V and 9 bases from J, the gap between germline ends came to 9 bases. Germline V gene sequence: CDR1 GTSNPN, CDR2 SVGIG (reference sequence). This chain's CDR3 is CAWSVSVLPQHF. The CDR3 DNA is TGTGCCTGGAGTGTATCCGTATTGCCCCAGCATTTT.

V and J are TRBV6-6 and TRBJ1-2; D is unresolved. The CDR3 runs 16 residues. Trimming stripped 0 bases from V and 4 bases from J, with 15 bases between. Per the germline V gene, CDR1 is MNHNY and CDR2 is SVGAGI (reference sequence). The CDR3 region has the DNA TGTGCCAGCAGTTACTCAGTCCCCGCAGCTGGCTATGGCTACACCTTC. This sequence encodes CASSYSVPAAGYGYTF.

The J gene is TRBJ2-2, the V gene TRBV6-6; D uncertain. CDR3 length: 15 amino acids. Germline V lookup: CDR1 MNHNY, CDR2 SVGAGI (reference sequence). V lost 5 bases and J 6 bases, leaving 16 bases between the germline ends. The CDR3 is CASSRGLNGPGELFF. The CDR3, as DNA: TGTGCCAGCAGTAGAGGCCTTAATGGGCCCGGGGAGCTGTTTTTT.

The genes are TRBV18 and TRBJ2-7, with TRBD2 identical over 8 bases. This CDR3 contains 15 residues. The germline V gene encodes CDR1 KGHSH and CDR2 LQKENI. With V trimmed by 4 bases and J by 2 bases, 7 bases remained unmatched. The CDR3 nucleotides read TGTGCCAGCTCACGAACTAGCGGCGAAACCTACGAGCAGTACTTC. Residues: CASSRTSGETYEQYF.

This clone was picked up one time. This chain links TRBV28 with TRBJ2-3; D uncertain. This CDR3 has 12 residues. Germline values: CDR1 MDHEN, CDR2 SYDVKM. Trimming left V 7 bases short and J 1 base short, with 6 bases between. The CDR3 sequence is CASKVRTDTQYF. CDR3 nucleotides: TGTGCCAGCAAGGTTCGCACAGATACGCAGTATTTT.

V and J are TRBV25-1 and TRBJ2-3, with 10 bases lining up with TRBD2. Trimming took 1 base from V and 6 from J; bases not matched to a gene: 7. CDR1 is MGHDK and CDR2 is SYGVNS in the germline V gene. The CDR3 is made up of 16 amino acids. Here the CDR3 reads CASSESGLAGVDTQYF. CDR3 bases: TGTGCCAGCAGTGAATCCGGTCTAGCGGGAGTGGATACGCAGTATTTT.

CDR3 protein: CASNVGSRSNQPQHF. The CDR3 region has the DNA TGTGCCAGTAATGTCGGGAGTAGGAGCAATCAGCCCCAGCATTTT. The genes are TRBV19 and TRBJ1-5; D is unresolved. V shed 7 bases and J shed 1 base, with 14 bases lying between them. The CDR3 extends over 15 amino acids. In germline, CDR1 is LNHDA, CDR2 SQIVND (reference sequence).

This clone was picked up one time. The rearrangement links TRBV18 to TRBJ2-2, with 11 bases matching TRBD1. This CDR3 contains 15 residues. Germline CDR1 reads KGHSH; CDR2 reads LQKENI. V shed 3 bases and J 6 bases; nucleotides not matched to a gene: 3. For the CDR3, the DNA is TGTGCCAGCTCACCGGCGGGACAGGGGGCCGGGGAGCTGTTTTTT. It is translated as CASSPAGQGAGELFF.

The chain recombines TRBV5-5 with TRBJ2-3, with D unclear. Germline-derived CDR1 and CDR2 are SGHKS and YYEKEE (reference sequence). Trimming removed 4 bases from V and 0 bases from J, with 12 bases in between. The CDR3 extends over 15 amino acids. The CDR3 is CASSPGPASTDTQYF. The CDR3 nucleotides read TGTGCCAGCAGCCCCGGGCCCGCTAGCACAGATACGCAGTATTTT.

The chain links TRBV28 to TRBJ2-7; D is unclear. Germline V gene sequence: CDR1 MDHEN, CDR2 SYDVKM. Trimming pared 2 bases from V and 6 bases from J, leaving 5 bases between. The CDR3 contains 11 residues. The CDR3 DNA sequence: TGTGCCAGCAGTTTACTAAGCGAGCAGTACTTC. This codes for CASSLLSEQYF.

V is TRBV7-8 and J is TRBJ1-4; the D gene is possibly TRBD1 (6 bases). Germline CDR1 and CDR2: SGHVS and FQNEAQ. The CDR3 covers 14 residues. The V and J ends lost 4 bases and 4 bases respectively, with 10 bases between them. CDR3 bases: TGTGCCAGCAGCTGGACAGTTCTTAATGAAAAACTGTTTTTT. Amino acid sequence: CASSWTVLNEKLFF.

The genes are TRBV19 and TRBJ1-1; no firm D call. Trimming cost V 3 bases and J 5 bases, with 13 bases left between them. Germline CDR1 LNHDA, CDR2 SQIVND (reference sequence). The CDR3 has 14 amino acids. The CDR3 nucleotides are TGTGCCAGTAGTATCACGGGGTTGGGTACTGAAGCTTTCTTT. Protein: CASSITGLGTEAFF.

For the CDR3, the DNA is TGTGCCAGCACCCCACGGGGGGCCCTGGTCTATGGCTACACCTTC. It specifies CASTPRGALVYGYTF. The V call is TRBV28, the J call TRBJ1-2; D possibly corresponds to TRBD1 (6 bases). CDR3 length equals 15 residues. Germline CDR1 reads MDHEN; CDR2 reads SYDVKM. With 7 bases removed from V and 4 bases from J, the gap between germline ends came to 19 bases.

The CDR3 loop is CASSPSGQVFRHEQYF. The CDR3 DNA is TGTGCCAGCTCACCATCGGGACAGGTATTTCGGCACGAGCAGTACTTC. V usage is TRBV18 and J usage is TRBJ2-7; TRBD1 matches at 8 bases. V was pared by 2 bases and J by 5 bases, with 11 bases of the junction left unmatched. Germline CDR1 reads KGHSH; CDR2 reads LQKENI. The CDR3 sequence is 16 residues long.

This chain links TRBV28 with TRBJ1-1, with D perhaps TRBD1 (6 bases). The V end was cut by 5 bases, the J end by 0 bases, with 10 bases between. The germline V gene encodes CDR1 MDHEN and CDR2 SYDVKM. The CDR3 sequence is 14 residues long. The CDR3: CASSRTGMNTEAFF. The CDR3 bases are TGTGCCAGCAGTCGTACAGGGATGAACACTGAAGCTTTCTTT.

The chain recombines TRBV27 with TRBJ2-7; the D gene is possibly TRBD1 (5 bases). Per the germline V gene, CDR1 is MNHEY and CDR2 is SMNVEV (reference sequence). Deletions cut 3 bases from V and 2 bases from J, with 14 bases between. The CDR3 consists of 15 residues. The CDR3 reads CASSFLTEPPYEQYF. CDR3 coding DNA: TGTGCCAGCAGTTTCCTGACAGAGCCACCCTACGAGCAGTACTTC.

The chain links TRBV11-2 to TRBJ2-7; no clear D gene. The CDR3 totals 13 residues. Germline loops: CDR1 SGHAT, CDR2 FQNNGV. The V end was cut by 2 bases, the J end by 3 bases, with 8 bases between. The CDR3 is CASSLMSDYEQYF. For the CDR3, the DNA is TGTGCCAGCAGCTTAATGTCAGACTACGAGCAGTACTTC.

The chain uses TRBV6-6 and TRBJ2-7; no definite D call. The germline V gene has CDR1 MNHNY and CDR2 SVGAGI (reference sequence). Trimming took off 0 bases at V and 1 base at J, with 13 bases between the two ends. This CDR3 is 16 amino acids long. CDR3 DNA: TGTGCCAGCAGTTACTCGATAACAACTCCATCCTACGAGCAGTACTTC. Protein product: CASSYSITTPSYEQYF.

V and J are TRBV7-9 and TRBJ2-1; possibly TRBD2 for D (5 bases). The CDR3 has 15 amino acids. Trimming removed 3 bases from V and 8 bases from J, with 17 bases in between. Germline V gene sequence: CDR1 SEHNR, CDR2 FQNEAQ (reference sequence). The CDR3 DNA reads TGTGCCAGCAGCTTTAGGGCGGGCGTCCGCGATGAGCAGTTCTTC. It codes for CASSFRAGVRDEQFF. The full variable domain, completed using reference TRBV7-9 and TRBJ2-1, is DTGVSQNPRHKITKRGQNVTFRCDPISEHNRLYWYRQTLGQGPEFLTYFQNEAQLEKSRLLSDRFSAERPKGSFSTLEIQRTEQGDSAMYLCASSFRAGVRDEQFFGPGTRLTVL.

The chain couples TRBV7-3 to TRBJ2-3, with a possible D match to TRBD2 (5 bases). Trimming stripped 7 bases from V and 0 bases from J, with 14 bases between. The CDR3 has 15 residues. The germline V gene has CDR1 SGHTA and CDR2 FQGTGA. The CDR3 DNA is TGTGCCAGCACCCGGGTGGGCGGGAGCACAGATACGCAGTATTTT. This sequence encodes CASTRVGGSTDTQYF.

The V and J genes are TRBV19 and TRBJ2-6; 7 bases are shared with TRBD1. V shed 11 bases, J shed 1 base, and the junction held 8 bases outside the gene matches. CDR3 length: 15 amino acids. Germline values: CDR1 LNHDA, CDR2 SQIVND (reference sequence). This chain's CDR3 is CASRQGSSGANVLTF. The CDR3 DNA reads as TGTGCCTCCCGACAGGGTTCGTCTGGGGCCAACGTCCTGACTTTC.

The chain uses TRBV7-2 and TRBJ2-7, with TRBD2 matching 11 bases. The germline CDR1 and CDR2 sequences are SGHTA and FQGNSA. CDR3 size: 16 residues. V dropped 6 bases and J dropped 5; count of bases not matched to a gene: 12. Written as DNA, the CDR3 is TGTGCCAGCAGATTTAGCGGGAGGGCCCAGGGGAACGAGCAGTACTTC. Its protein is CASRFSGRAQGNEQYF.

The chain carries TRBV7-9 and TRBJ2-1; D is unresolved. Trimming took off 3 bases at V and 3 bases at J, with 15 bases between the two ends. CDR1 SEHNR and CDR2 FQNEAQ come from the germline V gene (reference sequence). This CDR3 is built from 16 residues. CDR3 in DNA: TGTGCCAGCAGCTTCCCACCGGGCGGAGACTACAATGAGCAGTTCTTC. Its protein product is CASSFPPGGDYNEQFF.

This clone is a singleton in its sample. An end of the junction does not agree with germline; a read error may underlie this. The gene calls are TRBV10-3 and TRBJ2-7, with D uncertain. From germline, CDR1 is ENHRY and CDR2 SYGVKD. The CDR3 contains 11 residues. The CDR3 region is CASSYNHEQYF. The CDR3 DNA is TGTGCCAGCAGTTATAACCACGAGCAGTACTTC.

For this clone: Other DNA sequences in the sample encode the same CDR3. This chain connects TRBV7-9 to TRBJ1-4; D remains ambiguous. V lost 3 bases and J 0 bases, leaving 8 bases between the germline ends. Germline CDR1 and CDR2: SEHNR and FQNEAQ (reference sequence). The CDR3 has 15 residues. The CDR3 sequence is CASSFPSTTNEKLFF. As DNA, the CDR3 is TGTGCCAGCAGCTTCCCTTCCACAACTAATGAAAAACTGTTTTTT.